The 2 T cell receptor beta chains in this list originate from one sample, sequenced in a study of cytomegalovirus exposure and HLA in healthy donors. PCR employed 60 Vbeta and 13 Jbeta primers. Measured with immunoSEQ multiplex PCR; TCRdb has only the in-frame clones, and not every one. The sample contains 100,000 to 150,000 clones, 76% of which appear only once. The sample taken for sequencing was PBMCs. The source of these receptors is a man in his forties or fifties in good health and CMV-seronegative.

CDR3 nucleotide sequence: TGTGCCAGCAGCGTAGGCAATCGACTCCCTTCAGGGGCCCAGTACTTC. As protein: CASSVGNRLPSGAQYF. The genes are TRBV9 and TRBJ2-5, with D possibly TRBD1 on 6 matching bases. V was cut by 0 bases and J by 9 bases, with 21 bases left in between. The CDR3 extends over 16 amino acids. Germline loops: CDR1 SGDLS, CDR2 YYNGEE.

This clone came up once. V and J are TRBV19 and TRBJ1-6; TRBD1 matches at 8 bases. Per the germline V gene, CDR1 is LNHDA and CDR2 is SQIVND (reference sequence). Unmatched junction bases numbered 6, after V lost 3 bases and J lost 8 bases. CDR3 size: 15 residues. The CDR3 is CASSMDPGGYSPLHF. In DNA form, the CDR3 reads TGTGCCAGTAGTATGGACCCAGGGGGCTATTCACCCCTCCACTTT.